Shown below are 30 T cell receptor beta chains from a single sample sequenced in a study of shared clonotypes between healthy human individuals (dated by TCRdb to 2018 to 2020). Library construction relied on the immunoSEQ multiplex PCR assay. The table was pulled from immuneACCESS by TCRdb, which kept in-frame rearrangements only. Such tables lose some clones; where checked, under half of the loss comes from unresolved V genes, and the rest has no known cause. This sample is represented by around 530,000 clones; around three quarters of them were singletons. Jointly, the top ten make up more than 10% of the sample. Sequenced: PBMCs. These receptors were collected from a woman aged 40 to 50 in good health. Some clones in this sample may be carry-over from other donors' samples.

With respect to this clone: Just one base apart from a much larger clone, this may be a read error. V is TRBV28 and J is TRBJ2-5, with D tentatively TRBD2 (6 bases). V shed 3 bases and J shed 12 bases, with 20 bases lying between them. Germline V gene data show CDR1 as MDHEN and CDR2 as SYDVKM. The CDR3 has 14 amino acids. The CDR3 bases are TGTGCCAGCAGTTTGGGACTTATGTTTTACGAGAAGTACTTC. It yields the protein CASSLGLMFYEKYF.

The chain combines TRBV20-1 with TRBJ2-5; no definite D call. V was clipped by 5 bases and J by 7 bases, with 8 bases between them. CDR1 is DFQATT, CDR2 SNEGSKA, per germline (reference sequence). This CDR3 contains 10 residues. The CDR3 bases are TGCAGTGCTCACTACGGGACCCAGTACTTC. Protein product: CSAHYGTQYF.

This clone was counted a single time. The CDR3 spells CASRGRLAESSYEQYF. The CDR3 bases are TGTGCCAGCAGGGGTAGACTAGCGGAAAGCTCCTACGAGCAGTACTTC. The genes are TRBV28 and TRBJ2-7; 9 nucleotides agree with TRBD2. Losses at the gene ends were 6 bases for V and 0 bases for J; bases not matched to a gene: 9. Germline CDR1 is MDHEN and CDR2 is SYDVKM. There are 16 residues in the CDR3. The full variable domain, with the rest looked up from reference TRBV28 and TRBJ2-7, is DVKVTQSSRYLVKRTGEKVFLECVQDMDHENMFWYRQDPGLGLRLIYFSYDVKMKEKGDIPEGYSVSREKKERFSLILESASTNQTSMYLCASRGRLAESSYEQYFGPGTRLTVT.

V usage is TRBV27 and J usage is TRBJ2-1; TRBD2 agrees at 8 bases. Unmatched junction bases numbered 10, after V lost 8 bases and J lost 4 bases. The CDR3 covers 15 residues. Germline assignment: CDR1 MNHEY and CDR2 SMNVEV (reference sequence). The CDR3 loop reads CASGPIAGSYNEQFF. In DNA form, the CDR3 reads TGTGCCAGCGGTCCCATAGCGGGATCATACAATGAGCAGTTCTTC.

This clone was seen ten or more times. The chain employs TRBV5-1 and TRBJ2-5; weak D call: TRBD2 (5 bases). V gave up 0 bases and J gave up 9 bases, with 21 bases separating them. Germline CDR1 is SGHRS and CDR2 is YFSETQ. The CDR3 contains 16 residues. The CDR3 loop is CASSLGVRDGGLAQYF. Written as DNA, the CDR3 is TGCGCCAGCAGCTTGGGCGTTCGAGACGGAGGCTTGGCCCAGTACTTC. Filled out from reference TRBV5-1 and TRBJ2-5, the complete variable domain reads KAGVTQTPRYLIKTRGQQVTLSCSPISGHRSVSWYQQTPGQGLQFLFEYFSETQRNKGNFPGRFSGRQFSNSRSEMNVSTLELGDSALYLCASSLGVRDGGLAQYFGPGTRLLVL.

The rearrangement joins TRBV7-6 to TRBJ2-7; 7 nucleotides align to TRBD1. The CDR3 is made up of 15 amino acids. Germline-derived CDR1 and CDR2 are SGHVS and FNYEAQ. The J segment lost 0 bases and the V segment lost 5 bases, leaving 7 bases of the junction unmatched. The CDR3 DNA reads as TGTGCCAGCAGCAACCGGGACAGCCTCTCCTACGAGCAGTACTTC. Protein sequence: CASSNRDSLSYEQYF.

This clone occurred a few times. The same CDR3 can be traced to other DNA sequences in this sample. V gene TRBV30 combines with J gene TRBJ2-3; tentatively, D is TRBD2 (5 bases). The germline gives CDR1 GTSNPN, CDR2 SVGIG (reference sequence). The CDR3 contains 12 residues. V was trimmed by 0 bases and J by 6 bases, leaving 7 bases between them. The CDR3: CAWSVGGDTQYF. CDR3 nucleotides: TGTGCCTGGAGTGTTGGAGGTGATACGCAGTATTTT.

The V call is TRBV28, the J call TRBJ2-7; 12 bases fit TRBD2. Trimming at V came to 5 bases and at J to 4 bases, leaving 6 bases not matched to a gene. The germline V gene has CDR1 MDHEN and CDR2 SYDVKM. The CDR3 consists of 15 residues. CDR3 protein: CASSLAGGILYEQYF. In DNA, the CDR3 is TGTGCCAGCAGTCTAGCGGGAGGGATTCTTTACGAGCAGTACTTC.

The chain recombines TRBV7-6 with TRBJ2-1; 9 bases match TRBD2. Germline-derived CDR1 and CDR2 are SGHVS and FNYEAQ. This CDR3 contains 16 residues. V lost 3 bases and J lost 2; bases outside the gene matches: 5. The CDR3 region is CASSFRLAGPYNEQFF. The CDR3 region has the DNA TGTGCCAGCAGCTTCAGGCTAGCGGGACCCTACAATGAGCAGTTCTTC.

The gene calls are TRBV11-2 and TRBJ2-7; D might be TRBD2 (5 bases). Germline V gives CDR1 SGHAT, CDR2 FQNNGV. Trimming took 1 base from V and 7 from J, leaving 8 bases between them. The CDR3 length is 12 residues. CDR3 in DNA: TGTGCCAGCAGCTTAGGCGGGTGGGAGCAGTACTTC. Its translation: CASSLGGWEQYF.

The chain is built from TRBV6-5 and TRBJ2-7; 9 bases are a match to TRBD2. V lost 0 bases and J lost 3; bases outside the gene matches: 6. Germline V gives CDR1 MNHEY, CDR2 SVGAGI. The CDR3 is made up of 16 amino acids. The CDR3 region has the DNA TGTGCCAGCAGTTACTCAGGGTCTAGCGGGAACTACGAGCAGTACTTC. Its protein is CASSYSGSSGNYEQYF.

This chain joins TRBV7-2 and TRBJ2-2, with TRBD1 as a possible D gene (6 bases). CDR1 SGHTA and CDR2 FQGNSA come from the germline V gene. The ends were cut back, 5 bases at V and 5 bases at J, with 12 bases in the middle. The CDR3 is 14 residues long. For the CDR3, the DNA is TGTGCCAGCAGCCCTCGGACAGTAACCGGGGAGCTGTTTTTT. Its translation: CASSPRTVTGELFF.

The rearrangement joins TRBV6-1 to TRBJ1-2; D gene uncertain. There are 13 residues in the CDR3. Germline CDR1 MNHNS, CDR2 SASEGT. V lost 1 base to trimming and J lost 4 bases, with 7 bases between them. The CDR3 loop is CASSEGRLYGYTF. CDR3 sequence (DNA): TGTGCCAGCAGTGAAGGTCGGCTCTATGGCTACACCTTC.

This chain connects TRBV11-3 to TRBJ2-5, with TRBD2 as a possible D gene (5 bases). The CDR3 contains 15 residues. Trimming left V 1 base short and J 1 base short, with 10 bases between. Germline CDR1 SGHNT, CDR2 YENEEA. CDR3 sequence (DNA): TGTGCCAGCAGCTTAGGGGGAGAGCTCCAAGAGACCCAGTACTTC. As protein: CASSLGGELQETQYF.

V usage is TRBV5-1 and J usage is TRBJ2-1; 14 bases align to TRBD2. Trimming took 4 bases from V and 8 from J; bases not matched to a gene: 14. This CDR3 comprises 18 residues. CDR1 is SGHRS and CDR2 is YFSETQ in the germline V gene. CDR3 region: CASSEGTSGSPRFDEQFF. CDR3 sequence (DNA): TGCGCCAGCAGCGAGGGGACTAGCGGGAGCCCTCGGTTTGATGAGCAGTTCTTC.

In this sample, this clone turned up once. V is TRBV6-5 and J is TRBJ2-2; D is perhaps TRBD1 (5 bases). The V gene lost 2 bases and the J gene lost 4 bases, with 11 bases spanning the gap. The CDR3 consists of 15 residues. Germline V CDR1 and CDR2: MNHEY, SVGAGI. The CDR3 protein is CASSYQPQVTGELFF. The CDR3 DNA is TGTGCCAGCAGTTACCAACCACAGGTCACCGGGGAGCTGTTTTTT.

The J gene is TRBJ1-5, the V gene TRBV7-9, with no clear D. V was clipped by 5 bases and J by 5 bases, with 10 bases between them. Germline CDR1 is SEHNR and CDR2 is FQNEAQ (reference sequence). The CDR3 extends over 13 amino acids. The CDR3 sequence: CASSLNSHQPQHF. DNA of the CDR3: TGTGCCAGCAGCCTAAACAGTCATCAGCCCCAGCATTTT.

The rearrangement uses TRBV7-2 and TRBJ2-7; 11 bases map to TRBD2. The V gene end was trimmed by 1 base and the J gene end by 5 bases; junction bases not matched to a gene: 7. CDR3 length equals 16 residues. In germline, CDR1 is SGHTA, CDR2 FQGNSA. In nucleotides, the CDR3 is TGTGCCAGCAGCTTAGTGCTGGGACTAGCGGTACACGAGCAGTACTTC. Translation gives CASSLVLGLAVHEQYF. Together with reference TRBV7-2 and TRBJ2-7, the CDR3 gives the full variable domain: GAGVSQSPSNKVTEKGKDVELRCDPISGHTALYWYRQSLGQGLEFLIYFQGNSAPDKSGLPSDRFSAERTGGSVSTLTIQRTQQEDSAVYLCASSLVLGLAVHEQYFGPGTRLTVT.

The V gene is TRBV9, the J gene TRBJ2-3; 9 bases fit TRBD2. Trimming took 1 base from V and 4 from J; bases not matched to a gene: 10. CDR3 length: 17 amino acids. Germline V gives CDR1 SGDLS, CDR2 YYNGEE. CDR3 DNA: TGTGCCAGCAGCGTATTAGGGACTAGCTTTAGGTCAGATACGCAGTATTTT. Amino acids: CASSVLGTSFRSDTQYF.

The chain couples TRBV11-2 to TRBJ1-6, with D possibly TRBD1 on 5 matching bases. Germline V CDR1 and CDR2: SGHAT, FQNNGV. The CDR3 contains 13 residues. The V end was cut by 3 bases, the J end by 9 bases, with 9 bases between. The CDR3 region has the DNA TGTGCCAGCAGCTTGGTTGGGGCTTCACCCCTCCACTTT. Encoded protein: CASSLVGASPLHF.

The chain is built from TRBV18 and TRBJ2-7; the match to TRBD1 covers 9 bases. This CDR3 has 15 residues. Germline V lookup: CDR1 KGHSH, CDR2 LQKENI. V lost 2 bases, J lost 2 bases, and 4 bases stayed unmatched. The DNA of the CDR3 is TGTGCCAGCTCACCAGCCGGGACAGGGACCTACGAGCAGTACTTC. Its translation: CASSPAGTGTYEQYF.

This clone was recorded once. This chain links TRBV7-2 with TRBJ2-7; the D call may be TRBD1 or TRBD2 (5 bases each). CDR1 is SGHTA, CDR2 FQGNSA, per germline. Trimming cost V 5 bases and J 1 base, with 15 bases left between them. This CDR3 is 15 amino acids long. The CDR3 reads CASSRVGTPSYEQYF. The CDR3 DNA reads as TGTGCCAGCAGCCGCGTCGGGACGCCGTCCTACGAGCAGTACTTC.

In this sample, this clone turned up once. The chain combines TRBV27 with TRBJ2-7; 9 nucleotides align to TRBD1. The V segment lost 6 bases and the J segment 4 bases; nucleotides outside the gene matches: 16. The CDR3 totals 17 residues. The germline V gene encodes CDR1 MNHEY and CDR2 SMNVEV (reference sequence). CDR3 nucleotides: TGTGCCAGCAGCCCGGGACAGGGAAGAATCGGGTCTTACGAGCAGTACTTC. Protein product: CASSPGQGRIGSYEQYF.

To note about this clone: This may stem from a read error, because a much larger clone lies one nucleotide away. Different DNA sequences within this sample yield the same CDR3. This sequence joins TRBV10-2 and TRBJ1-1; perhaps TRBD1 as D (6 bases). The CDR3 consists of 15 residues. V lost 6 bases and J 0 bases, leaving 14 bases between the germline ends. Germline V gene lookup returns CDR1 WSHSY and CDR2 SAAADI. The CDR3 here is CASRDRSTMNTEAFF. The DNA for the CDR3 is TGCGCCAGCAGGGACAGAAGCACTATGAACACTGAAGCTTTCTTT.

The chain uses TRBV14 and TRBJ2-1; 8 bases line up with TRBD2. The germline gives CDR1 SGHDN, CDR2 FVKESK. CDR3 size: 16 residues. J lost 0 bases, V lost 3 bases, and 4 bases had no gene match. The CDR3 loop reads CASSHPTSGSYNEQFF. CDR3 sequence (DNA): TGTGCCAGCAGCCATCCCACTAGCGGCTCCTACAATGAGCAGTTCTTC.

V usage is TRBV2 and J usage is TRBJ1-2; possibly TRBD1 for D (5 bases). The V gene lost 8 bases and the J gene lost 0 bases, with 10 bases spanning the gap. CDR3 length: 13 amino acids. The V gene's germline CDR1 is SNHLY and CDR2 FYNNEI. CDR3 bases: TGTGCCAGCCGCAGGGATACTAACTATGGCTACACCTTC. Translated: CASRRDTNYGYTF. The variable domain in full, completed from reference TRBV2 and TRBJ1-2, reads EPEVTQTPSHQVTQMGQEVILRCVPISNHLYFYWYRQILGQKVEFLVSFYNNEISEKSEIFDDQFSVERPDGSNFTLKIRSTKLEDSAMYFCASRRDTNYGYTFGSGTRLTVV.

J is TRBJ2-1 and V is TRBV28; D gene unclear. The V end lost 7 bases, the J end lost 0 bases, and 10 bases lay between the germline ends. The CDR3 runs to 14 residues. From germline, CDR1 is MDHEN and CDR2 SYDVKM. CDR3 in amino acids: CASNILSSYNEQFF. Here the CDR3 DNA reads TGTGCCAGCAACATCTTAAGCTCCTACAATGAGCAGTTCTTC. The whole variable domain, filled in from reference TRBV28 and TRBJ2-1, reads DVKVTQSSRYLVKRTGEKVFLECVQDMDHENMFWYRQDPGLGLRLIYFSYDVKMKEKGDIPEGYSVSREKKERFSLILESASTNQTSMYLCASNILSSYNEQFFGPGTRLTVL.

This clone was seen repeatedly, ten times or more. The V and J genes are TRBV30 and TRBJ2-2; tentatively, D is TRBD2 (5 bases). The V end was cut by 5 bases, the J end by 5 bases, with 12 bases between. CDR3 size: 13 residues. Looked up from germline, CDR1 is GTSNPN and CDR2 is SVGIG (reference sequence). The CDR3 reads CAWERPRTGELFF. The CDR3 DNA follows: TGTGCCTGGGAGCGGCCACGGACCGGGGAGCTGTTTTTT.

A few counts support this clone. V gene TRBV9 combines with J gene TRBJ1-2; TRBD1 aligns across 8 bases. This CDR3 contains 15 residues. Germline CDR1 is SGDLS and CDR2 is YYNGEE. V was clipped by 4 bases and J by 5 bases; unmatched bases: 10. CDR3 nucleotide sequence: TGTGCCAGCAGCACTCCTCCGGGACAGGTTTATGGCTACACCTTC. This codes for CASSTPPGQVYGYTF.

This rearrangement joins TRBV15 to TRBJ2-3, with D perhaps given as TRBD1 or TRBD2 (5 bases each). From germline, CDR1 is LNHNV and CDR2 YYDKDF (reference sequence). Trimming left V 5 bases short and J 10 bases short, with 19 bases between. This CDR3 comprises 14 residues. CDR3 coding DNA: TGTGCCACCAGCGTGAGCCTTGGGACGGATGCGCAGTATTTT. This translates into CATSVSLGTDAQYF. The complete variable domain, with remaining parts taken from reference TRBV15 and TRBJ2-3, reads DAMVIQNPRYQVTQFGKPVTLSCSQTLNHNVMYWYQQKSSQAPKLLFHYYDKDFNNEADTPDNFQSRRPNTSFCFLDIRSPGLGDTAMYLCATSVSLGTDAQYFGPGTRLTVL.